This TCR beta chain was recovered during a study of monozygotic twins with inflammatory bowel disease. With the 5' RACE reads reprocessed, TCRdb shows one record per CDR3 protein and no DNA. This sample's clone table lists hundreds of thousands of distinct CDR3 sequences. The CDR3 runs to 17 residues. Looked up from germline, CDR1 is MGHRA and CDR2 is YSYEKL. This clonotype originated in a human donor with ulcerative colitis or Crohn's disease, or a healthy co-twin of an affected twin (not recorded which). The specimen sequenced was blood. The gene calls are TRBV4-1 and TRBJ2-3; checking the TCRdb D call of TRBD2 is not possible without DNA. CDR3 amino acids: CASRPGLAGLNSDTQYF.